This TCR beta chain was recorded in a study of shared clonotypes between healthy human individuals. Study-wide results and caveats: Sequencing of the sorted subsets was shown by rarefaction to be incomplete despite large depth. A small donor pool kept down the genetic and exposure-history diversity that was represented.

The germline gives CDR1 GTSNPN, CDR2 SVGIG (reference sequence). The ends were cut back, 2 bases at V and 4 bases at J, with 5 bases in the middle. This CDR3 has 11 residues. Sequencing was at deep level. Sequencing was performed with immunoSEQ multiplex PCR; in TCRdb, only in-frame clones are kept and a portion is missing. The repertoire includes around 350,000 clones, over 70% of them detected once, and about 9.4% sits in the top ten. A word on this clone: Its antigen is currently unknown.

V is TRBV30 and J is TRBJ1-2; D remains unclear. The specimen was memory CD4+ T cells sorted from blood. Described subset: CD45RA-negative fraction. The clonotype comes from a man aged 30-40 years in good health. CDR3 sequence: CAWSPIYGYTF. CDR3 in DNA: TGTGCCTGGAGTCCGATCTATGGCTACACCTTC.